The clone carrying this T cell receptor (beta chain) was seen at least ten times. Its specificity is not known. This specimen comes from a study of T cells in Graves' hyperthyroidism and ophthalmopathy. The study, taken as a whole, reports: Ophthalmopathy and stable hyperthyroidism were told apart by a 13 V-J model.

There were TCR beta CDR3 regions amplified from RNA transcripts. During a first-round RT-PCR of the TCR CDR3, the HTBI primer set was used. Using its own MiXCR run on the multiplex PCR reads, TCRdb lists one record per CDR3 protein. The sample lists fewer than 250,000 distinct CDR3 sequences; around 17% were seen once. The length of the CDR3 is 14 residues. Germline CDR1 and CDR2: GTSNPN and SVGIG (reference sequence). V lost 0 bases and J 2 bases, leaving 9 bases between the germline ends. The chain links TRBV30 to TRBJ2-3; D is perhaps TRBD2 (5 bases). Sequencing input: blood. The origin of this receptor is a woman under 30 with Graves' ophthalmopathy. CDR3 sequence: CAWSVTGFTDTQYF. CDR3 DNA: TGTGCCTGGAGTGTTACGGGGTTCACAGATACGCAGTATTTT.